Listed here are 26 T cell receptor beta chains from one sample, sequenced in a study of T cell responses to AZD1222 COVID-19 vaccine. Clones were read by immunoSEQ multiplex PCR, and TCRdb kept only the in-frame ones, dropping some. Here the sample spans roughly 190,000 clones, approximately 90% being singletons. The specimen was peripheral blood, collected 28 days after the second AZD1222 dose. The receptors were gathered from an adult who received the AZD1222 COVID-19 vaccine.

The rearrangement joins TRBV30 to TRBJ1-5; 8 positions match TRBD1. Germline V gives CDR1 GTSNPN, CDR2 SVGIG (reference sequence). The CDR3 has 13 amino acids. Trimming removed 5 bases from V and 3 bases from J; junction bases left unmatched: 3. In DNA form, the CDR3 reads TGTGCCTGGGGGACAGGCACCAATCAGCCCCAGCATTTT. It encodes CAWGTGTNQPQHF.

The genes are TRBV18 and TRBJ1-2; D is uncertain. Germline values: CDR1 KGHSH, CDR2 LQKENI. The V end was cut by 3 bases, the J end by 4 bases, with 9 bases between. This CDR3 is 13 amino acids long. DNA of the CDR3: TGTGCCAGCTCACCGTCGGACGGCTATGGCTACACCTTC. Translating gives CASSPSDGYGYTF.

CDR3 coding DNA: TGTGCCAGCAGCTGGGGGACACTATCAGATACGCAGTATTTT. As protein: CASSWGTLSDTQYF. The chain links TRBV7-2 to TRBJ2-3, with D possibly TRBD1 on 6 matching bases. Germline CDR1 and CDR2: SGHTA and FQGNSA. The CDR3 is 14 amino acids. V was shortened by 4 bases and J by 4 bases, with 12 bases between the two germline ends.

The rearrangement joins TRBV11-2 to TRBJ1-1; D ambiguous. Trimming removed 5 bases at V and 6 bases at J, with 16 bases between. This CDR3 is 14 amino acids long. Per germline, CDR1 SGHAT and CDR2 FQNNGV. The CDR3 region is CASSPSPRSAEAFF. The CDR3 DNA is TGTGCCAGCAGCCCATCCCCCAGAAGTGCTGAAGCTTTCTTT.

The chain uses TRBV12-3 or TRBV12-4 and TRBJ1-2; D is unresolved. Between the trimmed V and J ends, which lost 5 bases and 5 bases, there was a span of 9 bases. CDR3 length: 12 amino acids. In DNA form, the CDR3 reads TGTGCCAGCAGTCCCTCCCCATATGGCTACACCTTC. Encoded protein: CASSPSPYGYTF.

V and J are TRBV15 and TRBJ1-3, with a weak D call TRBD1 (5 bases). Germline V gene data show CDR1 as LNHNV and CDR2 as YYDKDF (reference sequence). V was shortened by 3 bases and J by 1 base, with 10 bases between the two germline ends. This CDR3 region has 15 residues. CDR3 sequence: CATSRVWGSGNTIYF. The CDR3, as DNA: TGTGCCACCAGCAGGGTATGGGGGTCTGGAAACACCATATATTTT.

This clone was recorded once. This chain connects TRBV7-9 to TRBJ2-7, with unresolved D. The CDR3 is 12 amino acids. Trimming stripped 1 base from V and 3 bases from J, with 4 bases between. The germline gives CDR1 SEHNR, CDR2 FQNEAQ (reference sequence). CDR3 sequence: CASSLGDYEQYF. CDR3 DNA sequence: TGTGCCAGCAGCTTAGGGGACTACGAGCAGTACTTC.

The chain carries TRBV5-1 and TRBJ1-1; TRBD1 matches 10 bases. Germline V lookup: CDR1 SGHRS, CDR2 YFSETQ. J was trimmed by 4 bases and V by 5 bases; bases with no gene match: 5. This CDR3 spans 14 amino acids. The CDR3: CASRSGTGVTEAFF. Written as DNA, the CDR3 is TGCGCCAGCAGGTCCGGGACAGGGGTCACTGAAGCTTTCTTT.

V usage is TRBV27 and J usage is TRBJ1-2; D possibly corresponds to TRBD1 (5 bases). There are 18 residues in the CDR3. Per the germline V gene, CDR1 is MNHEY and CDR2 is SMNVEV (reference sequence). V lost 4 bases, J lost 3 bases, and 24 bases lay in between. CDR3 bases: TGTGCCAGCAGTTCCCTCTTTGGAAGGGGCGAAGGGGACTATGGCTACACCTTC. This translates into CASSSLFGRGEGDYGYTF.

The CDR3 bases are TGTGCCAGCAGCTTACGAACTGAGAACACTGAAGCTTTCTTT. It translates to CASSLRTENTEAFF. The rearrangement joins TRBV11-3 to TRBJ1-1; D call uncertain. V dropped 2 bases and J dropped 1 base, with 8 bases sitting between them. This CDR3 region has 14 residues. Germline values: CDR1 SGHNT, CDR2 YENEEA.

This CDR3 reads CASSLTGGLNEKLFF. CDR3 nucleotides: TGTGCCAGCAGTTTGACAGGGGGCCTTAATGAAAAACTGTTTTTT. The chain links TRBV28 to TRBJ1-4; 10 positions match TRBD1. The CDR3 has 15 residues. V was pared by 3 bases and J by 4 bases, with 2 bases of the junction left unmatched. CDR1 is MDHEN, CDR2 SYDVKM, per germline.

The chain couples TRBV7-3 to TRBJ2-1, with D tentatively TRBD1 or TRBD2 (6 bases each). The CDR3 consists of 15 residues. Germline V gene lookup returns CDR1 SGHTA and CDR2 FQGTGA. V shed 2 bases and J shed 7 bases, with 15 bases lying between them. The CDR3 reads CASSLSTPGANEQFF. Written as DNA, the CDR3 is TGTGCCAGCAGCTTATCCACCCCGGGGGCGAATGAGCAGTTCTTC.

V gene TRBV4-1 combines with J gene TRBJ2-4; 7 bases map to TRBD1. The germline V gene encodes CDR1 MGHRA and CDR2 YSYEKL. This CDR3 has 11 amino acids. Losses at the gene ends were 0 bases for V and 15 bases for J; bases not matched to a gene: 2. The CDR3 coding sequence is TGCGCCAGCAGCCAAGAGACAGGGTTGTACTTC. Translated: CASSQETGLYF.

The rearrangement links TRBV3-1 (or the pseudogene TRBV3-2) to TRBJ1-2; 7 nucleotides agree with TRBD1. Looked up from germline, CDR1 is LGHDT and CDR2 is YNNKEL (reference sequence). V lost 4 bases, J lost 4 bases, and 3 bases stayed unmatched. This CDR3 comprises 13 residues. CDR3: CASSRTGPYGYTF. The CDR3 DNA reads TGTGCCAGCAGCCGGACAGGCCCCTATGGCTACACCTTC.

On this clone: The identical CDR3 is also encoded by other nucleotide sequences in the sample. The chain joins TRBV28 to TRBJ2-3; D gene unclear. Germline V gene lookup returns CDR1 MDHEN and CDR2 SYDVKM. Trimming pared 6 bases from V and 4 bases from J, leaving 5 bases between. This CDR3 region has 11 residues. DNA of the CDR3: TGTGCCAGCAGCCTGGCAGATACGCAGTATTTT. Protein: CASSLADTQYF.

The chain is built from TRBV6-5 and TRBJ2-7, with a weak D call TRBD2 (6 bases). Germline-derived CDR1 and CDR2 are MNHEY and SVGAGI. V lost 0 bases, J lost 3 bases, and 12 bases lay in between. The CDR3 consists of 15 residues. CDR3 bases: TGTGCCAGCAGTTACTCGCTACTGGGACTCTACGAGCAGTACTTC. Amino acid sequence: CASSYSLLGLYEQYF.

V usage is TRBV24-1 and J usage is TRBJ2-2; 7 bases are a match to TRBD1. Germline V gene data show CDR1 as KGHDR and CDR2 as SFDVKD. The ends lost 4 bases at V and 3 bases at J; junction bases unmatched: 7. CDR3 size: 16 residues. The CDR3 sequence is CATSDRGQPYTGELFF. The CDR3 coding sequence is TGTGCCACCAGTGACCGGGGACAGCCCTACACCGGGGAGCTGTTTTTT.

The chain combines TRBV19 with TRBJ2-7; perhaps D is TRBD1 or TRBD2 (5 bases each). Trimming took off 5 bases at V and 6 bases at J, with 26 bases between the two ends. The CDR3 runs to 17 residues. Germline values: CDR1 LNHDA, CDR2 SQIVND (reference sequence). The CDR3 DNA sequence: TGTGCCAGTAGTGGGACCTTTGCCGGGACCCGGCGGGTCGAGCAGTACTTC. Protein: CASSGTFAGTRRVEQYF.

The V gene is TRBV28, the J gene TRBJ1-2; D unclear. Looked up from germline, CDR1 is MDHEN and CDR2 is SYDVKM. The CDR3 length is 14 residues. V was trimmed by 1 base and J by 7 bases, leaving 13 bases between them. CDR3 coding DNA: TGTGCCAGCAGTTTATACCACGCTGTCGGTGGCTACACCTTC. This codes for CASSLYHAVGGYTF.

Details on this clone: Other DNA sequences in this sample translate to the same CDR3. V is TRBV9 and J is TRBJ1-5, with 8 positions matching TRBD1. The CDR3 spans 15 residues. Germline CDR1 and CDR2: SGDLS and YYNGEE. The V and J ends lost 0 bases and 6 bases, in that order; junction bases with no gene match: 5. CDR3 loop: CASSVGQGAGQPQHF. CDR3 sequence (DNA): TGTGCCAGCAGCGTAGGCCAGGGGGCTGGTCAGCCCCAGCATTTT. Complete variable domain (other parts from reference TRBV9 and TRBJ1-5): DSGVTQTPKHLITATGQRVTLRCSPRSGDLSVYWYQQSLDQGLQFLIQYYNGEERAKGNILERFSAQQFPDLHSELNLSSLELGDSALYFCASSVGQGAGQPQHFGDGTRLSIL.

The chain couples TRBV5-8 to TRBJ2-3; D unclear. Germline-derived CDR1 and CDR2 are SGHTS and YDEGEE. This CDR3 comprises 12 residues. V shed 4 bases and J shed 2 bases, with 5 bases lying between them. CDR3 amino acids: CASSRDTDTQYF. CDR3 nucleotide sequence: TGTGCCAGCAGCAGGGACACAGATACGCAGTATTTT. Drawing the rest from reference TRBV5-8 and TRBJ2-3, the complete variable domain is EAGVTQSPTHLIKTRGQQATLRCSPISGHTSVYWYQQALGLGLQFLLWYDEGEERNRGNFPPRFSGRQFPNYSSELNVNALELEDSALYLCASSRDTDTQYFGPGTRLTVL.

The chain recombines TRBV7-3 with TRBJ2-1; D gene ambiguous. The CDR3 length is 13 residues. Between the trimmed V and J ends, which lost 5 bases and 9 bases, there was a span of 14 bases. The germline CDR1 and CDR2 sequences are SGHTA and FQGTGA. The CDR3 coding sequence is TGTGCCAGCAGCCTAAATAGGGTGGGTGAGCAGTTCTTC. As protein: CASSLNRVGEQFF.

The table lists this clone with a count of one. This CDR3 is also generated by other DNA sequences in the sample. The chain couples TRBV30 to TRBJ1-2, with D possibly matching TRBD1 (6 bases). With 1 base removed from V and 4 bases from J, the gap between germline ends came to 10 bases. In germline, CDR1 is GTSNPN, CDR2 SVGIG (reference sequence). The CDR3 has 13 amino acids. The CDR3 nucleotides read TGTGCCTGGAGTGCAGGGGTAGGCTATGGCTACACCTTC. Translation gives CAWSAGVGYGYTF. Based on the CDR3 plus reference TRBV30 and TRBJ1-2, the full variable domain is SQTIHQWPATLVQPVGSPLSLECTVEGTSNPNLYWYRQAAGRGLQLLFYSVGIGQISSEVPQNLSASRPQDRQFILSSKKLLLSDSGFYLCAWSAGVGYGYTFGSGTRLTVV.

CDR3 nucleotides: TGCGCCAGCAGTCATGACATGAACACTGAAGCTTTCTTT. Translation: CASSHDMNTEAFF. V and J are TRBV5-1 and TRBJ1-1; D ambiguous. CDR1 and CDR2 from the germline V gene are SGHRS and YFSETQ. V gave up 5 bases and J gave up 0 bases, with 8 bases separating them. This CDR3 is 13 amino acids long.

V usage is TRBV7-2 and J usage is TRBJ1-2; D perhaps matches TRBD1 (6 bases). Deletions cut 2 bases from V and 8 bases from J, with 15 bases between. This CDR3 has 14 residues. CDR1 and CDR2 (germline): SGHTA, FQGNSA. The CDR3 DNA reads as TGTGCCAGCAGCTTAACGGGGGCGCAGGGGGGCTACACCTTC. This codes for CASSLTGAQGGYTF. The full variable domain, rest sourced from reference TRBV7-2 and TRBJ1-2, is GAGVSQSPSNKVTEKGKDVELRCDPISGHTALYWYRQSLGQGLEFLIYFQGNSAPDKSGLPSDRFSAERTGGSVSTLTIQRTQQEDSAVYLCASSLTGAQGGYTFGSGTRLTVV.

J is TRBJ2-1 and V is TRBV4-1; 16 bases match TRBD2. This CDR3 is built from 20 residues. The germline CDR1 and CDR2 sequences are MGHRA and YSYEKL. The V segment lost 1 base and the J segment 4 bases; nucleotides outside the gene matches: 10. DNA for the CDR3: TGCGCCAGCAGCCAAGCCCCGGGGGGACTAGCGGGAGGGCCTTACAATGAGCAGTTCTTC. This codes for CASSQAPGGLAGGPYNEQFF.